The rows below give T cell receptor beta chains drawn from one sample of a study of PD-L1 blockade in urothelial cancer. Clones were sequenced by immunoSEQ multiplex PCR, and TCRdb holds only the in-frame ones, with some missing. The repertoire holds around 80,000 clones, with roughly 87% as singletons. The source was PBMCs, collected around atezolizumab (anti-PD-L1) treatment. The receptors originated from a woman aged 70-85 years with urothelial cancer. Each CDR3 is given with its conserved first and last residue. A D gene is named only where the DNA matches it firmly. Part of the rows lack a size; the others show once, few, many or a class for expanded clones.

size: NA
J: TRBJ2-3
length: 14
D: NA
V: TRBV7-8
DNA: TGTGCCAGCAGCTTATACGGGAACACAGATACGCAGTATTTT
CDR3: CASSLYGNTDTQYF

size: NA
J: TRBJ2-3
length: 14
D: NA
V: TRBV6-6
DNA: TGTGCCAGCAGTTACACGACTAGCACAGATACGCAGTATTTT
CDR3: CASSYTTSTDTQYF

size: NA
J: TRBJ2-3
length: 14
D: TRBD1
V: TRBV7-9
DNA: TGTGCCAGCAGCATCGGACAGGGTGCAGATACGCAGTATTTT
CDR3: CASSIGQGADTQYF

size: NA
J: TRBJ1-1
length: 13
D: NA
V: TRBV5-6
DNA: TGTGCCAGCAGCAACCAGGGGTACACTGAAGCTTTCTTT
CDR3: CASSNQGYTEAFF

size: NA
J: TRBJ2-3
length: 16
D: TRBD2
V: TRBV15
DNA: TGTGCCACCAGCAGATCTGCGGGAGTAGGCACAGATACGCAGTATTTT
CDR3: CATSRSAGVGTDTQYF

size: NA
J: TRBJ1-1
length: 15
D: TRBD1
V: TRBV14
DNA: TGTGCCAGCAGCCAAGTGCAGGGGGTATTGAGTGAAGCTTTCTTT
CDR3: CASSQVQGVLSEAFF

size: NA
J: TRBJ1-1
length: 16
D: TRBD1
V: TRBV5-1
DNA: TGCGCCAGCAGCCTCTTCCCGGGACAGGGTAACACTGAAGCTTTCTTT
CDR3: CASSLFPGQGNTEAFF

size: NA
J: TRBJ2-5
length: 11
D: NA
V: TRBV2
DNA: TGTGCCAGCCGGCAGGGGGAGACCCAGTACTTC
CDR3: CASRQGETQYF

size: NA
J: TRBJ1-2
length: 12
D: NA
V: TRBV4-2
DNA: TGTGCCAGCAGCCAACGGGACTATGGCTACACCTTC
CDR3: CASSQRDYGYTF

size: once
J: TRBJ2-7
length: 17
D: NA
V: TRBV18
DNA: TGTGCCAGCTCACCACCGAATCTGGCAGGGCGAGAAGCTGAGCAGTACTTC
CDR3: CASSPPNLAGREAEQYF

size: NA
J: TRBJ2-2
length: 15
D: NA
V: TRBV25-1
DNA: TGTGCCAGCAGTGTTTCGATAGCGAACACCGGGGAGCTGTTTTTT
CDR3: CASSVSIANTGELFF

size: NA
J: TRBJ2-2
length: 16
D: NA
V: TRBV7-9
DNA: TGTGCCAGCGAGCTTGAACCGGGACATAACACCGGGGAGCTGTTTTTT
CDR3: CASELEPGHNTGELFF

size: NA
J: TRBJ1-2
length: 15
D: TRBD1
V: TRBV2
DNA: TGTGCCAGCAGTGAAACAGGGGGACTCTATTCTGGCTACACCTTC
CDR3: CASSETGGLYSGYTF

size: NA
J: TRBJ2-1
length: 16
D: TRBD2
V: TRBV30
DNA: TGTGCCTGGAGCGGGCGGATTAGCGGGAGGGAGAATGAGCAGTTCTTC
CDR3: CAWSGRISGRENEQFF

size: once
J: TRBJ2-4
length: 19
D: TRBD2
V: TRBV14
DNA: TGTGCCAGCAGCCAAGCGGGAGGATCACCTTCCCTTGCCAAAAACATTCAGTACTTC
CDR3: CASSQAGGSPSLAKNIQYF

size: NA
J: TRBJ2-7
length: 15
D: TRBD1
V: TRBV7-8
DNA: TGTGCCAGCAGCTGGGGACAGGGCCCCTCCTACGAGCAGTACTTC
CDR3: CASSWGQGPSYEQYF

size: NA
J: TRBJ2-5
length: 14
D: NA
V: TRBV5-4
DNA: TGTGCCAGCAGCATGGGACACCCTCAAGAGACCCAGTACTTC
CDR3: CASSMGHPQETQYF

size: NA
J: TRBJ2-1
length: 16
D: NA
V: TRBV23-1
DNA: TGCGCCAGCAGTCAATCGGTAGCAGAGGTATACAATGAGCAGTTCTTC
CDR3: CASSQSVAEVYNEQFF

size: NA
J: TRBJ2-1
length: 14
D: NA
V: TRBV5-8
DNA: TGTGCCAGCGGGCGCATGGGTCTCGCCAATGAGCAGTTCTTC
CDR3: CASGRMGLANEQFF

size: NA
J: TRBJ2-1
length: 15
D: TRBD1
V: TRBV9
DNA: TGTGCCAGCAGCGTAGCGGGACAGCCTTACAATGAGCAGTTCTTC
CDR3: CASSVAGQPYNEQFF

size: once
J: TRBJ1-5
length: 14
D: TRBD1
V: TRBV6-5
DNA: TGTGCCAGCAGTTACTCGACAGGGGGACAGCCCCAGCATTTT
CDR3: CASSYSTGGQPQHF

size: NA
J: TRBJ2-1
length: 14
D: NA
V: TRBV19
DNA: TGTGCCAGTAGTACCTTGAGGTCCTACAATGAGCAGTTCTTC
CDR3: CASSTLRSYNEQFF

size: once
J: TRBJ2-3
length: 17
D: TRBD2
V: TRBV28
DNA: TGTGCCAGCAGTTTATGGGGAGGGCCCTCTAGCACAGATACGCAGTATTTT
CDR3: CASSLWGGPSSTDTQYF

size: NA
J: TRBJ2-5
length: 16
D: TRBD1
V: TRBV7-2
DNA: TGTGCCAGCAGCTGGTACGGACAGGGGCCCCAAGAGACCCAGTACTTC
CDR3: CASSWYGQGPQETQYF

size: NA
J: TRBJ1-5
length: 16
D: NA
V: TRBV10-2
DNA: TGCGCCAGCAGTGAAGGCGTCAGGGGCAGCAATCAGCCCCAGCATTTT
CDR3: CASSEGVRGSNQPQHF

size: NA
J: TRBJ1-1
length: 13
D: NA
V: TRBV28
DNA: TGTGCCAGCAGAATGTATCTTGTCACTGAAGCTTTCTTT
CDR3: CASRMYLVTEAFF

size: NA
J: TRBJ2-5
length: 16
D: NA
V: TRBV4-1
DNA: TGCGCCAGCAGCGAGAACCTTGTCAGGGTCAAAGAGACCCAGTACTTC
CDR3: CASSENLVRVKETQYF

size: NA
J: TRBJ1-2
length: 11
D: TRBD1
V: TRBV6-5
DNA: TGTGCCAGCAGTGACAGGGATGGCTACACCTTC
CDR3: CASSDRDGYTF

size: NA
J: TRBJ2-5
length: 17
D: NA
V: TRBV4-1
DNA: TGCGCCAGCAGCCAAGATCCCTCCGCAGGGAAGAAAGAGACCCAGTACTTC
CDR3: CASSQDPSAGKKETQYF

size: NA
J: TRBJ2-7
length: 14
D: TRBD1
V: TRBV2
DNA: TGTGCCAGCACCCCCGGACAGGGGGCCCGCGAGCAGTACTTC
CDR3: CASTPGQGAREQYF

size: NA
J: TRBJ1-6
length: 17
D: TRBD1
V: TRBV7-9
DNA: TGTGCCAGCAGCTTATGGGTTGGCAGGGGGCATAATTCACCCCTCCACTTT
CDR3: CASSLWVGRGHNSPLHF

size: NA
J: TRBJ2-1
length: 17
D: TRBD2
V: TRBV18
DNA: TGTGCCAGCTCACCACGCGAGGGAGGGATACCTGCCAATGAGCAGTTCTTC
CDR3: CASSPREGGIPANEQFF

size: once
J: TRBJ2-7
length: 17
D: TRBD2
V: TRBV13
DNA: TGTGCCAGCAGCTTGAATCGTGCGGGAGGCCTTTCCTACGAGCAGTACTTC
CDR3: CASSLNRAGGLSYEQYF

size: NA
J: TRBJ1-2
length: 12
D: TRBD1
V: TRBV6-5
DNA: TGTGCCAGTCGACAGGGGAATGTTGGCTACACCTTC
CDR3: CASRQGNVGYTF

size: NA
J: TRBJ2-2
length: 14
D: TRBD2
V: TRBV30
DNA: TGTGCCTGGAGTCGGGGACTAGTAACCGGGGAGCTGTTTTTT
CDR3: CAWSRGLVTGELFF

size: NA
J: TRBJ1-1
length: 17
D: TRBD1
V: TRBV4-3
DNA: TGCGCCAGCAGCCAAGACCCGGGACAGGGATGGAACACTGAAGCTTTCTTT
CDR3: CASSQDPGQGWNTEAFF

size: NA
J: TRBJ2-2
length: 16
D: TRBD2
V: TRBV4-2
DNA: TGTGCCAGCAGCCAAGTAGCGGGGGGCGGCACCGGGGAGCTGTTTTTT
CDR3: CASSQVAGGGTGELFF

size: NA
J: TRBJ2-3
length: 14
D: NA
V: TRBV29-1
DNA: TGCAGCGTTGTACGGCAGGCTAGCACAGATACGCAGTATTTT
CDR3: CSVVRQASTDTQYF

size: NA
J: TRBJ2-3
length: 15
D: TRBD1
V: TRBV5-1
DNA: TGCGCCAGCAGCTTGGGGGACAGGGGGCCAGATACGCAGTATTTT
CDR3: CASSLGDRGPDTQYF

size: NA
J: TRBJ2-1
length: 18
D: TRBD2
V: TRBV25-1
DNA: TGTGCCAGCAGTGAATTAGGAGGAGCGGGAGTGGGGTACAATGAGCAGTTCTTC
CDR3: CASSELGGAGVGYNEQFF

size: NA
J: TRBJ1-5
length: 15
D: NA
V: TRBV6-1
DNA: TGTGCCAGCCGGCGGGTAAGAGGTAGCAATCAGCCCCAGCATTTT
CDR3: CASRRVRGSNQPQHF

size: NA
J: TRBJ1-2
length: 16
D: TRBD1
V: TRBV5-1
DNA: TGCGCCAGCAGCTTCCAACCGACAGGGGAATTTACTGGCTACACCTTC
CDR3: CASSFQPTGEFTGYTF

size: NA
J: TRBJ2-3
length: 15
D: TRBD1
V: TRBV10-3
DNA: TGTGCCATCAGCGACACAGGGGGCGCCACAGATACGCAGTATTTT
CDR3: CAISDTGGATDTQYF

size: NA
J: TRBJ1-5
length: 17
D: NA
V: TRBV12-2
DNA: TGTGCAAGTCGCAACACCACCGGGACAGGTAGAAATCAGCCCCAGCATTTT
CDR3: CASRNTTGTGRNQPQHF

size: NA
J: TRBJ2-5
length: 18
D: TRBD2
V: TRBV5-1
DNA: TGCGCCAGCAGCTTGGGGGGAGCGGGAGGGCCGTACCAAGAGACCCAGTACTTC
CDR3: CASSLGGAGGPYQETQYF

size: NA
J: TRBJ1-1
length: 14
D: NA
V: TRBV7-2
DNA: TGTGCCAGCAGCTTGGCGGGCCAGAGTCGAGTCGCTTTCTTT
CDR3: CASSLAGQSRVAFF

size: NA
J: TRBJ1-1
length: 14
D: TRBD1
V: TRBV5-1
DNA: TGCGCCAGCAGCCAGACATCAGGGGGCCCTGAAGCTTTCTTT
CDR3: CASSQTSGGPEAFF

size: many
J: TRBJ1-1
length: 13
D: NA
V: TRBV30
DNA: TGTGCCTGGACCGGACATATGAACACTGAAGCTTTCTTT
CDR3: CAWTGHMNTEAFF

size: NA
J: TRBJ1-2
length: 12
D: NA
V: TRBV28
DNA: TGTGCCAGCAGTTCCTACAGGGCTGGCTACACCTTC
CDR3: CASSSYRAGYTF

size: once
J: TRBJ2-7
length: 15
D: NA
V: TRBV6-5
DNA: TGTGCCAGCAGTTACTCGAGTCGGGGAGAGTACGAGCAGTACTTC
CDR3: CASSYSSRGEYEQYF